This TCR beta chain stems from a study of T cell repertoires in cytomegalovirus infection. Looking at the study overall: Indicated by public TCR beta signatures were CMV infection and matching HLA type. Study-level findings and limits: What dominated the ex vivo response were HLA-C-restricted CMV-specific TCR beta clonotypes.

Via MiXCR, TCRdb re-called the reads, giving one row per CDR3 protein. This table has 310,000 or so distinct CDR3 sequences, roughly 15% appearing once. Points on this clonotype: Its antigen is undetermined.

Germline CDR1 SGHDT, CDR2 YYEEEE. The CDR3 length is 15 residues. V gave up 4 bases and J gave up 2 bases, with 16 bases separating them. The source material was PBMCs. This sequence joins TRBV5-6 and TRBJ2-7; D may be TRBD1 or TRBD2 (6 bases each). This sequence was found in a human donor in good health (CMV status not recorded). Some clones in this sample may be carry-over from other donors' samples. CDR3 residues: CASSTGGPPTYEQYF. CDR3 bases: TGTGCCAGCAGCACCGGGGGCCCACCCACCTACGAGCAGTACTTC.